Listed below are T cell receptor beta chains from one sample, sequenced in a study of shared clonotypes between healthy human individuals. This table comes from immunoSEQ multiplex PCR, and its TCRdb copy is limited to in-frame clones, with some not included. The sample has about 510,000 clones, 60% to 80% seen once. The sample consisted of PBMCs. These receptors all come from a woman in her thirties or forties in good health. Some clones in this sample may be carry-over from other donors' samples. Both conserved end residues are part of each CDR3. Each record gives: clone size, V gene, D gene, J gene, CDR3 protein, CDR3 DNA. The D gene is left open where the match is weak. Clone size, where shown, is once, few, many, or a class for clones that have expanded.

NA	TRBV7-2	TRBD2	TRBJ2-3	CASSKSSGYTDTQYF	TGTGCCAGCAGCAAATCTAGCGGATACACAGATACGCAGTATTTT
NA	TRBV7-2	NA	TRBJ2-6	CASSLVGTGANVLTF	TGTGCCAGCAGCTTAGTAGGGACCGGGGCCAACGTCCTGACTTTC
NA	TRBV4-1	TRBD1	TRBJ1-2	CASSITGALYGYTF	TGCGCCAGCAGCATTACAGGGGCGCTCTATGGCTACACCTTC
NA	TRBV7-9	NA	TRBJ2-2	CASSLLRGNTGELFF	TGTGCCAGCAGCTTATTGCGGGGAAACACCGGGGAGCTGTTTTTT
once	TRBV6-5	NA	TRBJ2-5	CASSRSSQETQYF	TGTGCCAGCAGCCGCTCCTCTCAAGAGACCCAGTACTTC
NA	TRBV28	NA	TRBJ2-3	CASGLDQPTDTQYF	TGTGCCAGCGGGTTGGACCAACCCACAGATACGCAGTATTTT
NA	TRBV9	NA	TRBJ2-7	CASSPRGGSYEQYF	TGTGCCAGCAGCCCTAGGGGGGGCTCCTACGAGCAGTACTTC
NA	TRBV5-4	NA	TRBJ2-1	CASSFGGGIDEQFF	TGTGCCAGCAGCTTTGGCGGCGGGATCGATGAGCAGTTCTTC
NA	TRBV4-3	NA	TRBJ2-2	CASSLVGPGKLFF	TGCGCCAGCAGCCTTGTTGGTCCCGGGAAGCTGTTTTTT
once	TRBV2	NA	TRBJ2-7	CASSVRGWDEQYF	TGTGCCAGCAGTGTACGGGGATGGGACGAGCAGTACTTC
NA	TRBV6-1	NA	TRBJ1-4	CASSEAAAGDVTNEKLFF	TGTGCCAGCAGTGAAGCGGCGGCAGGGGACGTGACTAATGAAAAACTGTTTTTT
NA	TRBV29-1	TRBD1	TRBJ2-3	CSVLRRTGGLSDTQYF	TGCAGCGTTTTGAGGAGGACAGGGGGCCTATCAGATACGCAGTATTTT
NA	TRBV5-1	TRBD1	TRBJ2-2	CASSLAGQGFGELFF	TGCGCCAGCAGCTTGGCTGGACAGGGGTTTGGCGAGCTGTTTTTT
NA	TRBV6-1	TRBD1	TRBJ1-2	CASSEVFRGGADGYTF	TGTGCCAGCAGTGAAGTCTTTAGAGGGGGCGCGGATGGCTACACCTTC
many	TRBV10-2	TRBD2	TRBJ2-7	CASSEGSGRSGFYEQYF	TGCGCCAGCAGTGAGGGTAGCGGGAGGTCTGGGTTCTACGAGCAGTACTTC